These 25 T cell receptor beta chains originate from one sample sequenced in a study of shared clonotypes between healthy human individuals. The assay was immunoSEQ multiplex PCR, and TCRdb's table has in-frame clones only and misses some. The sample lists 1.4 million to 1.5 million clones; 96% were seen once. What was sequenced was naive CD4+ T cells sorted from blood. Noted subset: CD45RA+ positively selected. The receptors here all came from a man younger than 40 in good health.

This sequence joins TRBV7-2 and TRBJ1-1; maybe TRBD1 (5 bases). CDR1 is SGHTA, CDR2 FQGNSA, per germline. V was shortened by 5 bases and J by 1 base, with 14 bases between the two germline ends. The CDR3 sequence is 15 residues long. The CDR3 loop reads CASSHLWGGNTEAFF. CDR3 in DNA: TGTGCCAGCAGCCACTTATGGGGGGGGAACACTGAAGCTTTCTTT.

The chain has TRBV10-3 and TRBJ2-5; possible D gene TRBD2, 5 bases. Gene TRBJ2-7 matches the end of the DNA better, so the J call may be wrong. The CDR3 covers 14 residues. Germline lookup yields CDR1 ENHRY and CDR2 SYGVKD. In DNA form, the CDR3 reads TGTGCCATCACCCCTAATCCGGGGAGCTACGAGCAGTACTTC. This gives the protein CAITPNPGSYEQYF.

This chain connects TRBV15 to TRBJ2-3; 7 positions agree with TRBD1. J lost 0 bases, V lost 3 bases, and 18 bases had no gene match. CDR1 and CDR2 from the germline V gene are LNHNV and YYDKDF (reference sequence). The length of the CDR3 is 20 residues. The CDR3 region is CATSSPDRSEWYPSTDTQYF. CDR3 nucleotide sequence: TGTGCCACCAGCAGCCCGGACAGGTCTGAGTGGTATCCTAGCACAGATACGCAGTATTTT.

Points on this clone: Other DNA sequences from this sample encode an identical CDR3 as well. V and J are TRBV5-6 and TRBJ1-1; D is unresolved. V lost 4 bases, J lost 1 base, and 8 bases lay in between. Germline loops: CDR1 SGHDT, CDR2 YYEEEE. CDR3 length: 13 residues. The CDR3 spells CASSLRPNTEAFF. DNA of the CDR3: TGTGCCAGCAGCCTCCGACCGAACACTGAAGCTTTCTTT.

For the CDR3, the DNA is TGTGCCACCAGCACCCTTGAAGGGAGCTCTGGAAACACCATATATTTT. Translating gives CATSTLEGSSGNTIYF. The chain links TRBV15 to TRBJ1-3; D gene uncertain. CDR1 is LNHNV and CDR2 is YYDKDF in the germline V gene (reference sequence). Trimming took off 4 bases at V and 0 bases at J, with 13 bases between the two ends. The length of the CDR3 is 16 residues.

This chain joins TRBV2 and TRBJ1-1, with D unresolved. V shed 0 bases and J shed 0 bases, with 8 bases lying between them. The CDR3 is made up of 15 amino acids. Germline loops: CDR1 SNHLY, CDR2 FYNNEI. This CDR3 is CASSEALRLNTEAFF. As DNA, the CDR3 is TGTGCCAGCAGTGAAGCCCTGAGGCTGAACACTGAAGCTTTCTTT.

This chain links TRBV5-1 with TRBJ2-1; 9 positions agree with TRBD2. The CDR3 has 15 residues. Trimming removed 0 bases from V and 5 bases from J; junction bases left unmatched: 3. From germline, CDR1 is SGHRS and CDR2 YFSETQ. CDR3 DNA sequence: TGCGCCAGCAGCTTGGTTCCTAGCGGGGACAATGAGCAGTTCTTC. This sequence encodes CASSLVPSGDNEQFF.

J is TRBJ2-5 and V is TRBV5-1; weak D call: TRBD1 (5 bases). This CDR3 is 14 amino acids long. Trimming took off 0 bases at V and 2 bases at J, with 8 bases between the two ends. Germline V gene data show CDR1 as SGHRS and CDR2 as YFSETQ. The CDR3 sequence: CASSLGQKQETQYF. The CDR3 nucleotides are TGCGCCAGCAGCTTGGGACAGAAACAAGAGACCCAGTACTTC.

This chain connects TRBV9 to TRBJ2-5, with TRBD2 matching over 9 bases. Germline assignment: CDR1 SGDLS and CDR2 YYNGEE. The ends lost 1 base at V and 4 bases at J; junction bases unmatched: 8. The CDR3 covers 16 residues. CDR3 amino acids: CASSVSPREGPETQYF. The CDR3, as DNA: TGTGCCAGCAGCGTATCCCCGCGGGAGGGCCCAGAGACCCAGTACTTC.

This chain joins TRBV4-1 and TRBJ2-3; TRBD2 matches at 8 bases. Per the germline V gene, CDR1 is MGHRA and CDR2 is YSYEKL. The CDR3 runs 16 residues. V lost 1 base to trimming and J lost 6 bases; unmatched junction nucleotides: 9. CDR3: CASSQGVGAGVDTQYF. Written as DNA, the CDR3 is TGCGCCAGCAGCCAAGGCGTGGGAGCGGGAGTGGATACGCAGTATTTT.

V gene TRBV2 combines with J gene TRBJ1-5; no definite D call. The V gene lost 1 base and the J gene lost 7 bases, with 8 bases spanning the gap. The germline V gene encodes CDR1 SNHLY and CDR2 FYNNEI. The CDR3 is 13 residues long. CDR3 coding DNA: TGTGCCAGCAGTGAAGAATTATCCCAGCCCCAGCATTTT. Encoded protein: CASSEELSQPQHF.

V and J are TRBV14 and TRBJ2-2, with D unclear. The CDR3 consists of 15 residues. Trimming stripped 0 bases from V and 1 base from J, with 6 bases between. The germline V gene encodes CDR1 SGHDN and CDR2 FVKESK. The CDR3 spells CASSQEVLNTGELFF. The CDR3 bases are TGTGCCAGCAGCCAAGAGGTCCTGAACACCGGGGAGCTGTTTTTT.

The V call is TRBV11-2, the J call TRBJ2-7; 11 bases align to TRBD1. The J segment lost 4 bases and the V segment lost 3 bases, leaving 8 bases of the junction unmatched. The CDR3 spans 16 residues. Germline CDR1 is SGHAT and CDR2 is FQNNGV. DNA for the CDR3: TGTGCCAGCAGCTTGCCGGGACAGGGGGGAAATTACGAGCAGTACTTC. It codes for CASSLPGQGGNYEQYF. Supplemented by reference TRBV11-2 and TRBJ2-7, the full variable domain reads EAGVAQSPRYKIIEKRQSVAFWCNPISGHATLYWYQQILGQGPKLLIQFQNNGVVDDSQLPKDRFSAERLKGVDSTLKIQPAKLEDSAVYLCASSLPGQGGNYEQYFGPGTRLTVT.

This chain joins TRBV5-1 and TRBJ2-7; weak D call: TRBD2 (6 bases). CDR1 and CDR2 (germline): SGHRS, YFSETQ. V was cut by 0 bases and J by 5 bases, with 18 bases left in between. This CDR3 is 16 amino acids long. Here the CDR3 DNA reads TGCGCCAGCAGCTTGGGAGGGACTGTTCCTCCGGACGAGCAGTACTTC. This gives the protein CASSLGGTVPPDEQYF.

The CDR3 sequence: CASSPAGLAGGPGGEQFF. In nucleotides, the CDR3 is TGTGCCAGCTCACCTGCCGGGCTAGCGGGAGGGCCTGGTGGTGAGCAGTTCTTC. The genes are TRBV18 and TRBJ2-1; 12 bases are a match to TRBD2. CDR1 and CDR2 (germline): KGHSH, LQKENI. V was pared by 3 bases and J by 9 bases, with 15 bases of the junction left unmatched. The CDR3 runs to 18 residues.

The rearrangement joins TRBV5-4 to TRBJ1-2, with TRBD1 identical over 8 bases. The CDR3 spans 14 residues. Per germline, CDR1 SGHNT and CDR2 YYREEE (reference sequence). With 2 bases clipped from V and 1 base from J, the junction kept 1 base outside the gene matches. The CDR3 here is CASSFDRGNYGYTF. The DNA of the CDR3 is TGTGCCAGCAGCTTTGACAGGGGTAACTATGGCTACACCTTC.

This chain joins TRBV19 and TRBJ2-3; a weak D match, TRBD1 (6 bases). Trimming removed 4 bases at V and 3 bases at J, with 14 bases between. This CDR3 contains 15 residues. Germline V CDR1 and CDR2: LNHDA, SQIVND (reference sequence). The CDR3 sequence is CASSKRAGVTDTQYF. In DNA form, the CDR3 reads TGTGCCAGTAGTAAGAGGGCAGGGGTGACAGATACGCAGTATTTT.

The chain recombines TRBV28 with TRBJ1-2; D remains unclear. Trimming left V 4 bases short and J 8 bases short, with 11 bases between. The germline CDR1 and CDR2 sequences are MDHEN and SYDVKM. The CDR3 sequence is 12 residues long. DNA of the CDR3: TGTGCCAGCAGTTCTGTCCCCAGGGGCTACACCTTC. It encodes CASSSVPRGYTF.

The V and J genes are TRBV28 and TRBJ2-5; D unclear. Trimming removed 1 base from V and 5 bases from J, with 11 bases in between. CDR3 length: 14 residues. The germline V gene has CDR1 MDHEN and CDR2 SYDVKM. Here the CDR3 reads CASSLYSLGETQYF. In DNA, the CDR3 is TGTGCCAGCAGTTTATACAGCTTAGGTGAGACCCAGTACTTC. The variable domain in full, with the rest retrieved from reference TRBV28 and TRBJ2-5, is DVKVTQSSRYLVKRTGEKVFLECVQDMDHENMFWYRQDPGLGLRLIYFSYDVKMKEKGDIPEGYSVSREKKERFSLILESASTNQTSMYLCASSLYSLGETQYFGPGTRLLVL.

The V and J genes are TRBV7-9 and TRBJ2-1; 7 bases map to TRBD2. Germline V gene data show CDR1 as SEHNR and CDR2 as FQNEAQ (reference sequence). J was trimmed by 5 bases and V by 6 bases; bases with no gene match: 7. The length of the CDR3 is 14 residues. CDR3 amino acids: CASSRRELDNEQFF. CDR3 DNA: TGTGCCAGCAGTCGGCGGGAGCTCGACAATGAGCAGTTCTTC.

The chain has TRBV27 and TRBJ2-1, with 12 bases lining up with TRBD2. Trimming took 10 bases from V and 4 from J; bases not matched to a gene: 14. CDR1 is MNHEY, CDR2 SMNVEV, per germline (reference sequence). CDR3 length: 17 residues. The CDR3 nucleotides are TGTGCCACCAAACCGACTAGCGGGAGCATGGTATACAATGAGCAGTTCTTC. Its translation: CATKPTSGSMVYNEQFF.

V is TRBV11-3 and J is TRBJ2-1, with 8 positions matching TRBD2. V lost 5 bases and J lost 3; bases outside the gene matches: 6. The CDR3 consists of 15 residues. Germline-derived CDR1 and CDR2 are SGHNT and YENEEA. The CDR3 DNA follows: TGTGCCAGCAGCCCGCCCGGGAGGGGCTACAATGAGCAGTTCTTC. Translating gives CASSPPGRGYNEQFF.

The rearrangement links TRBV5-6 to TRBJ1-1, with a weak D call TRBD1 (6 bases). Trimming took 3 bases from V and 4 from J, leaving 16 bases between them. The CDR3 is made up of 15 amino acids. The germline gives CDR1 SGHDT, CDR2 YYEEEE. CDR3 loop: CASSSRGWRGTEAFF. In DNA, the CDR3 is TGTGCCAGCAGCTCCAGGGGATGGCGTGGCACTGAAGCTTTCTTT.

This sequence joins TRBV4-1 and TRBJ2-1; 8 bases are shared with TRBD2. The V segment lost 5 bases and the J segment 1 base; nucleotides outside the gene matches: 4. In germline, CDR1 is MGHRA, CDR2 YSYEKL. CDR3 length: 15 residues. The CDR3 DNA reads TGCGCCAGCAGCAAGGGACTAGTGTCCTACAATGAGCAGTTCTTC. Translation: CASSKGLVSYNEQFF.

The rearrangement joins TRBV7-3 to TRBJ2-3, with D hard to call. Trimming removed 2 bases from V and 4 bases from J, with 4 bases in between. The length of the CDR3 is 12 residues. Per the germline V gene, CDR1 is SGHTA and CDR2 is FQGTGA. The CDR3 DNA follows: TGTGCCAGCAGCTTACCCCCAGATACGCAGTATTTT. This codes for CASSLPPDTQYF.